Below, 20 T cell receptor beta chains from the same sample are listed, as sequenced in a study of Ad26.COV2.S vaccination and SARS-CoV-2 variants. TCRdb's table, derived via immunoSEQ multiplex PCR, lists solely in-frame clones and lacks some. The repertoire has some 500,000 clones, about 91% of them found once; the top ten carry around 2.5%. Treatment indicated: roughly 19 received Ad26.COV2.S at low or high dose, single or two shots; five or six received placebo; per-sample allocation not given. Sampling was performed 63 days after the first vaccine or placebo injection. Sequencing used peripheral blood, obtained in a trial of Ad26.COV2.S vaccine versus placebo. The receptors come from a person aged 18 to 65 who received the Ad26.COV2.S COVID-19 vaccine or a placebo.

The chain combines TRBV5-6 with TRBJ2-7; possibly TRBD2 for D (6 bases). Germline V gene lookup returns CDR1 SGHDT and CDR2 YYEEEE. This CDR3 has 13 residues. Trimming shortened V by 5 bases and J by 3 bases, and 12 bases separated the two germline ends. CDR3 coding DNA: TGTGCCAGCAGTCGGACTATAAACTACGAGCAGTACTTC. Its protein is CASSRTINYEQYF.

This chain connects TRBV6-4 to TRBJ1-2; D not resolved. Per the germline V gene, CDR1 is MRHNA and CDR2 is SNTAGT. This CDR3 is 15 amino acids long. Between the trimmed V and J ends, which lost 3 bases and 4 bases, there was a span of 15 bases. The CDR3 DNA follows: TGTGCCAGCAGTGATAGTATTGGACCCATCTATGGCTACACCTTC. This encodes CASSDSIGPIYGYTF.

This clone was found once. This chain connects TRBV7-2 to TRBJ1-2; D unresolved. The CDR3 runs to 13 residues. Germline-derived CDR1 and CDR2 are SGHTA and FQGNSA. V gave up 3 bases and J gave up 7 bases, with 12 bases separating them. The CDR3 DNA reads as TGTGCCAGCAGCTTCCTGATGGGCTTTGGCTACACCTTC. Encoded protein: CASSFLMGFGYTF.

The rearrangement links TRBV11-2 to TRBJ2-1; D is possibly TRBD2 (6 bases). Trimming took off 4 bases at V and 9 bases at J, with 16 bases between the two ends. This CDR3 region has 14 residues. Germline loops: CDR1 SGHAT, CDR2 FQNNGV. The CDR3 DNA sequence: TGTGCCAGCAGCTCCCTCCGGGGGAATAGTGAGCAGTTCTTC. As protein: CASSSLRGNSEQFF.

This chain connects TRBV11-2 to TRBJ2-1; the match to TRBD2 covers 9 bases. The trim removed 6 bases at V and 3 bases at J, leaving 12 bases unmatched. The germline gives CDR1 SGHAT, CDR2 FQNNGV. The CDR3 covers 17 residues. Written as DNA, the CDR3 is TGTGCCAGCAGAGATGGGAGCGGGGGGACCCACTACAATGAGCAGTTCTTC. It is translated as CASRDGSGGTHYNEQFF.

This chain joins TRBV6-6 and TRBJ2-2; no reliable D call. V was shortened by 7 bases and J by 7 bases, with 16 bases between the two germline ends. Germline V gene lookup returns CDR1 MNHNY and CDR2 SVGAGI (reference sequence). This CDR3 comprises 14 residues. The CDR3 coding sequence is TGTGCCAGCATCACCCTCCCGCATTTCGGGGAGCTGTTTTTT. Its translation: CASITLPHFGELFF.

This clone has a single count. The rearrangement uses TRBV2 and TRBJ1-2, with a weak D call TRBD1 (5 bases). V lost 7 bases and J 4 bases, leaving 13 bases between the germline ends. In germline, CDR1 is SNHLY, CDR2 FYNNEI. CDR3 size: 13 residues. DNA for the CDR3: TGTGCCAGCACCGATGACAGACCCTATGGCTACACCTTC. Protein sequence: CASTDDRPYGYTF.

The CDR3 bases are TGCGCCAGCAGCTTGGCTCAGGGGCCGGATGAGCAGTTCTTC. Translation gives CASSLAQGPDEQFF. The V call is TRBV5-1, the J call TRBJ2-1; perhaps TRBD1 as D (6 bases). From germline, CDR1 is SGHRS and CDR2 YFSETQ. The CDR3 is 14 amino acids. Trimming took off 0 bases at V and 8 bases at J, with 12 bases between the two ends.

J is TRBJ1-1 and V is TRBV3-1 (or the pseudogene TRBV3-2); D is uncertain. Per the germline V gene, CDR1 is LGHDT and CDR2 is YNNKEL (reference sequence). V was clipped by 0 bases and J by 0 bases, with 5 bases between them. The CDR3 covers 14 residues. The CDR3, as DNA: TGTGCCAGCAGCCAAGATTGGCTGAACACTGAAGCTTTCTTT. Encoded protein: CASSQDWLNTEAFF.

This clone came up once. This chain joins TRBV2 and TRBJ2-7; TRBD2 matches 14 bases. Unmatched junction bases numbered 10, after V lost 4 bases and J lost 2 bases. Germline CDR1 reads SNHLY; CDR2 reads FYNNEI. The CDR3 is 18 amino acids. The CDR3 loop reads CASSVIPRGLAGAYEQYV. DNA of the CDR3: TGTGCCAGCAGTGTAATCCCGAGGGGACTAGCGGGAGCCTACGAGCAGTACGTC.

This chain connects TRBV27 to TRBJ2-5; TRBD1 might be the D (5 bases). The germline V gene encodes CDR1 MNHEY and CDR2 SMNVEV (reference sequence). V lost 6 bases, J lost 2 bases, and 13 bases lay in between. CDR3 size: 14 residues. The CDR3 region has the DNA TGTGCCAGCAGACCCGCTAGGACACAAGAGACCCAGTACTTC. It codes for CASRPARTQETQYF.

This rearrangement joins TRBV18 to TRBJ2-6; 9 bases align to TRBD1. Germline V lookup: CDR1 KGHSH, CDR2 LQKENI. J gave up 1 base and V 5 bases, and 12 bases lay outside the gene matches. This CDR3 has 19 amino acids. The CDR3 nucleotides read TGTGCCAGCTCATCTCGTTTAAGGACAGGGGTTTCTGGGGCCAACGTCCTGACTTTC. Protein product: CASSSRLRTGVSGANVLTF.

Comment on this clone: At one boundary the junction diverges from the germline segment, which might be a read error. The chain recombines TRBV13 with TRBJ1-4; D unresolved. Germline V gene sequence: CDR1 PRHDT, CDR2 FYEKMQ (reference sequence). This CDR3 spans 16 amino acids. CDR3 amino acids: CASSLGVGIEDEKLFF. CDR3 nucleotide sequence: TGTGCCAGCAGCCTAGGAGTTGGGATTGAAGATGAAAAACTGTTTTTT.

This clone was picked up one time. The chain employs TRBV5-3 and TRBJ1-1; the D is unclear. TRBV5-3 falls under the ORF class, with uncertain function. V shed 0 bases and J shed 0 bases, with 9 bases lying between them. This CDR3 comprises 15 residues. CDR3 sequence reads: CARSLDGTLNTEAFF. Here the CDR3 DNA reads TGTGCCAGAAGCTTGGATGGCACATTGAACACTGAAGCTTTCTTT.

This clone was seen once. The chain combines TRBV19 with TRBJ2-5; D is unclear. The length of the CDR3 is 14 residues. Per germline, CDR1 LNHDA and CDR2 SQIVND (reference sequence). Trimming took off 2 bases at V and 5 bases at J, with 12 bases between the two ends. The CDR3 nucleotides are TGTGCCAGTAGTATAAGGTGGAGCCCGGAGACCCAGTACTTC. Its translation is CASSIRWSPETQYF.

This chain uses TRBV13 with TRBJ2-5; 12 bases line up with TRBD2. From germline, CDR1 is PRHDT and CDR2 FYEKMQ (reference sequence). This CDR3 is built from 16 residues. Losses at the gene ends were 4 bases for V and 5 bases for J; bases not matched to a gene: 8. The CDR3 loop is CASSYSLAGGGETQYF. CDR3 in DNA: TGTGCCAGCAGCTACTCACTAGCGGGAGGTGGTGAGACCCAGTACTTC.

The chain carries TRBV5-8 and TRBJ1-5; D unresolved. This CDR3 is 15 amino acids long. The V gene's germline CDR1 is SGHTS and CDR2 YDEGEE. V lost 0 bases and J lost 5, with 12 bases in between. The CDR3 loop reads CASSLAQTPYQPQHF. The CDR3 nucleotides are TGTGCCAGCAGCTTGGCACAGACCCCCTATCAGCCCCAGCATTTT.

V usage is TRBV5-6 and J usage is TRBJ1-1; D gene uncertain. Trimming removed 0 bases at V and 7 bases at J, with 10 bases between. This CDR3 is built from 13 residues. CDR1 and CDR2 from the germline V gene are SGHDT and YYEEEE. The CDR3, as DNA: TGTGCCAGCAGCTTGGCAATCGTTTATGAAGCTTTCTTT. It yields the protein CASSLAIVYEAFF. The whole variable domain, remainder taken from reference TRBV5-6 and TRBJ1-1, is DAGVTQSPTHLIKTRGQQVTLRCSPKSGHDTVSWYQQALGQGPQFIFQYYEEEERQRGNFPDRFSGHQFPNYSSELNVNALLLGDSALYLCASSLAIVYEAFFGQGTRLTVV.

In its sample, this clone was seen a few times. The V gene is TRBV3-1 (or the pseudogene TRBV3-2), the J gene TRBJ1-1; D call uncertain. The CDR3 totals 11 residues. In germline, CDR1 is LGHDT, CDR2 YNNKEL (reference sequence). Trimming removed 6 bases from V and 5 bases from J, with 7 bases in between. Here the CDR3 reads CASRRGTEAFF. For the CDR3, the DNA is TGTGCCAGCAGACGAGGGACTGAAGCTTTCTTT.

The chain is built from TRBV30 and TRBJ2-2; 12 bases align to TRBD2. Trimming removed 8 bases from V and 6 bases from J; junction bases left unmatched: 7. The CDR3 is made up of 14 amino acids. CDR1 GTSNPN and CDR2 SVGIG come from the germline V gene (reference sequence). The CDR3 DNA reads TGTGCCCGGACTAGCGGGGTGGCTGCCGGGGAGCTGTTTTTT. Amino acids: CARTSGVAAGELFF.